Below, 2 T cell receptor beta chains from the same sample are listed, as sequenced in a study of CD8 T cells in cerebrospinal fluid in Alzheimer's disease. TCRdb reprocessed the 10x single-cell sequencing reads; each CDR3 protein has one entry and no DNA is given. This sample contains approximately 1,000 distinct CDR3 sequences. Sequences were obtained from cerebrospinal fluid. Receptor source: a human donor in good health.

This clonotype is deemed medium-sized by its frequency. The chain is built from TRBV30 and TRBJ1-1; there is no DNA to check the TCRdb D call of TRBD1. CDR3 length: 15 residues. Per germline, CDR1 GTSNPN and CDR2 SVGIG (reference sequence). Here the CDR3 reads CAWSPLQGYYTEAFF.

This rearrangement joins TRBV20-1 to TRBJ2-7; TCRdb returns TRBD1, unconfirmable since there is no DNA. The CDR3 extends over 17 amino acids. Per the germline V gene, CDR1 is DFQATT and CDR2 is SNEGSKA (reference sequence). CDR3 residues: CSASWSESTGGSYEQYF.